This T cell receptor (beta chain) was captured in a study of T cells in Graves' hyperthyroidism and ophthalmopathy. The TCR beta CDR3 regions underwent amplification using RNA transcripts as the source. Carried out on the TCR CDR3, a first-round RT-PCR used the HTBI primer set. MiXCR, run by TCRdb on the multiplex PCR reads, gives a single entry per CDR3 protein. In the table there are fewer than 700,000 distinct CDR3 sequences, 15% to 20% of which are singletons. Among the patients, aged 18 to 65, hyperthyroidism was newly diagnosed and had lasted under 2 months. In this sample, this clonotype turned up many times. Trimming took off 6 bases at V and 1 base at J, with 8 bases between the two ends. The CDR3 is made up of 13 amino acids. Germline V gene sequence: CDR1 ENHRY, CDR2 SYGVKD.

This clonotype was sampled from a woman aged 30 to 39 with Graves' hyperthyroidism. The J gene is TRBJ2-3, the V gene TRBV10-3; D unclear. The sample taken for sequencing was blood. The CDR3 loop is CAISGVRTDTQYF. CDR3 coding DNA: TGTGCCATCAGCGGAGTACGCACAGATACGCAGTATTTT.